This is a list of T cell receptor beta chains from one sample in a study of blood T cells in healthy people across ages. TCRdb itself ran the 5' RACE reads through MiXCR, one entry per CDR3 protein. Of some 700,000 distinct CDR3 sequences in the sample, 43% are singletons; the top ten hold 20%. Sequenced sample: blood. These receptors came from a woman aged 60-70 years in good health. The CDR3 runs from the conserved cysteine through the conserved F or W. A D gene is named only where the DNA matches it firmly. Size values are once, few and many counts, or a class for expanded clones, and some rows have none.

V gene	D gene	clone size	J gene	CDR3 DNA	CDR3 protein
TRBV18	TRBD1	-	TRBJ2-1	TGTGCCAGCTCACTACATCTTGGGACAGGGGGTGAGAACAATGAGCAGTTCTTC	CASSLHLGTGGENNEQFF
TRBV25-1	TRBD1	few	TRBJ1-1	TGTGCCAGCAGTGGGACAGGGATCACTGAAGCTTTCTTT	CASSGTGITEAFF
TRBV28	-	-	TRBJ1-2	TGTGCCAGCAGAAACTATGGCTACACCTTC	CASRNYGYTF
TRBV21-1	-	few	TRBJ2-3	TGTGCCAGCAGCTTAGGACTAGCGGGACGGAGTAGCACAGATACGCAGTATTTT	CASSLGLAGRSSTDTQYF
TRBV4-3	TRBD1	-	TRBJ2-3	TGCGCCAGCAGCCAAGTGGGACAGATCGATACGCAGTATTTT	CASSQVGQIDTQYF
TRBV20-1	TRBD2	once	TRBJ2-3	TGCAGTGCTGAACTAGCGACTGGCACAGATACGCAGTATTTT	CSAELATGTDTQYF
TRBV27	-	few	TRBJ2-1	TGTGCCAGCAGTTTGCCAGGCCGTGGGCAGTTCTTC	CASSLPGRGQFF
TRBV5-1	TRBD2	-	TRBJ2-2	TGCGCCAGCAGCTTGGATGAGGATCTAGCGGGGGCCGGGGAGCTGTTTTTT	CASSLDEDLAGAGELFF
TRBV27	-	-	TRBJ2-2	TGTGCCAGCAGCGGAGCAGGGGAAACCGGGGAGCTGTTTTTT	CASSGAGETGELFF
TRBV27	-	few	TRBJ1-2	TGTGCCAGCAGGCCTTGGAACAGCAACTATGGCTACACCTTC	CASRPWNSNYGYTF
TRBV7-8	TRBD2	few	TRBJ2-5	TGTGCCAGCAGCCAGACTAGCGGGAGTAAGACCCAGTACTTC	CASSQTSGSKTQYF
TRBV12-3/TRBV12-4	-	few	TRBJ2-3	TGTGCCAGCAGTGTGACCGCGTACACAGATACGCAGTATTTT	CASSVTAYTDTQYF
TRBV20-1	-	-	TRBJ2-5	TGCAGTGCTATACTATTCGCGGACTCGCCGGAGACCCAGTACTTC	CSAILFADSPETQYF
TRBV12-3/TRBV12-4	-	few	TRBJ1-2	TGTGCCAGCAGTTTTATACGAGGGGTTAATGGCTACACCTTC	CASSFIRGVNGYTF
TRBV4-3	-	-	TRBJ1-1	TGCGCCAGCAGCCAAGATTGGGGGGACACTGAAGCTTTCTTT	CASSQDWGDTEAFF
TRBV7-2	-	-	TRBJ2-1	TGTGCCAGCAGCCCTCAACCCAATGAGCAGTTCTTC	CASSPQPNEQFF
TRBV5-1	-	-	TRBJ1-4	TGCGCCAGCAGCTTGGAGGCAGAAACTAATGAAAAACTGTTTTTT	CASSLEAETNEKLFF
TRBV25-1	TRBD2	-	TRBJ2-5	TGTGCCAGCAGTGTGGTGACTAGCGGAGAGACCCAGTACTTC	CASSVVTSGETQYF
TRBV6-2/TRBV6-3	-	-	TRBJ1-6	TGTGCCAGCAGTTACACCGCCTATAATTCACCCCTCCACTTT	CASSYTAYNSPLHF
TRBV4-3	-	-	TRBJ2-3	TGCGCCAGCAGCCAAGAATCCGGGAGATGGACAGATACGCAGTATTTT	CASSQESGRWTDTQYF
TRBV12-3/TRBV12-4	-	-	TRBJ2-7	TGTGCCAGCAGTCTCCACCAGGGGTACGAGCAGTACTTC	CASSLHQGYEQYF
TRBV4-2	TRBD1	few	TRBJ2-6	TGTGCCAGCAGCCAGAGGACAGGGGCGTCCTCTGGGGCCAACGTCCTGACTTTC	CASSQRTGASSGANVLTF
TRBV3-1	TRBD1	-	TRBJ1-1	TGTGCCAGCAGCGAAGGGACAGGGGATTTCTCTGAAGCTTTCTTT	CASSEGTGDFSEAFF
TRBV9	TRBD1	-	TRBJ2-7	TGTGCCAGCAGCGTAGGGACAGGGGGAAATTTCTACGAGCAGTACTTC	CASSVGTGGNFYEQYF
TRBV28	TRBD2	few	TRBJ2-5	TGTGCCAGCAGTTTGGGACTCAACCGACTAGCTAGAGCAGAGACCCAGTACTTC	CASSLGLNRLARAETQYF
TRBV4-1	-	-	TRBJ2-5	TGCGCCAGCAGCCAACAGGCCCCCGACAATGAGCAGTACTTT	CASSQQAPDNEQYF
TRBV19	-	-	TRBJ1-1	TGTGCCAGTAGTATAGATCGAGGGGTTACTGAAGCTTTCTTT	CASSIDRGVTEAFF
TRBV7-6	-	many	TRBJ2-1	TGTGCCAGCAGCGGAGACTACGAGCAGTTCTTC	CASSGDYEQFF
TRBV20-1	TRBD1	-	TRBJ1-1	TGCAGTGCTCCTCGGACAGGGGGCCGGGGGAACACTGAAGCTTTCTTT	CSAPRTGGRGNTEAFF
TRBV7-3	-	few	TRBJ2-7	TGTGCCAGCAGCACCACAGGGTCTTCCTACAATGAGCAGTACTTC	CASSTTGSSYNEQYF